Below, 7 T cell receptor beta chains from the same sample are listed, as sequenced in a study of cytomegalovirus exposure and HLA in healthy donors. Using immunoSEQ multiplex PCR, the repertoire was profiled, and TCRdb retains in-frame clones only, with some absent. The sample consists of 100,000 to 150,000 clones, 90% to 96% of them appearing once. The sequencing sample was made of PBMCs. All receptors come from a man aged 18 to 30 in good health and CMV-seronegative.

The rearrangement uses TRBV9 and TRBJ2-7, with 10 bases matching TRBD2. V was clipped by 3 bases and J by 4 bases; unmatched bases: 4. This CDR3 contains 14 residues. CDR1 is SGDLS and CDR2 is YYNGEE in the germline V gene. The CDR3 spells CASSGAGGIYEQYF. CDR3 coding DNA: TGTGCCAGCAGCGGAGCGGGAGGGATATACGAGCAGTACTTC. Filled out from reference TRBV9 and TRBJ2-7, the complete variable domain reads DSGVTQTPKHLITATGQRVTLRCSPRSGDLSVYWYQQSLDQGLQFLIQYYNGEERAKGNILERFSAQQFPDLHSELNLSSLELGDSALYFCASSGAGGIYEQYFGPGTRLTVT.

V is TRBV7-8 and J is TRBJ2-1, with 7 bases fitting TRBD1. CDR1 SGHVS and CDR2 FQNEAQ come from the germline V gene. This CDR3 comprises 16 residues. The junction had 8 bases not matched to a gene; V was cut back by 0 bases and J by 6 bases. The CDR3 loop reads CASSLAFVTGTNEQFF. The CDR3 DNA sequence: TGTGCCAGCAGCTTAGCGTTCGTGACAGGGACCAATGAGCAGTTCTTC.

V usage is TRBV29-1 and J usage is TRBJ2-5, with TRBD2 matching 13 bases. The length of the CDR3 is 15 residues. After removal of 4 bases from V and 5 bases from J, the junction contained 7 bases not matched to a gene. Looked up from germline, CDR1 is SQVTM and CDR2 is ANQGSEA. The chain's CDR3 is CSVGTSGSVGETQYF. The CDR3 coding sequence is TGCAGCGTTGGGACTAGCGGGAGCGTCGGGGAGACCCAGTACTTC. Drawing the rest from reference TRBV29-1 and TRBJ2-5, the complete variable domain is SAVISQKPSRDICQRGTSLTIQCQVDSQVTMMFWYRQQPGQSLTLIATANQGSEATYESGFVIDKFPISRPNLTFSTLTVSNMSPEDSSIYLCSVGTSGSVGETQYFGPGTRLLVL.

The V gene is TRBV30, the J gene TRBJ1-4; a weak D match, TRBD1 (6 bases). The CDR3 is made up of 13 amino acids. V gave up 7 bases and J gave up 6 bases, with 15 bases separating them. Germline V gene sequence: CDR1 GTSNPN, CDR2 SVGIG (reference sequence). The CDR3 DNA follows: TGTGCCTCTTCAAACAGGGTTTATGAAAAACTGTTTTTT. This encodes CASSNRVYEKLFF. The full variable domain, rest sourced from reference TRBV30 and TRBJ1-4, is SQTIHQWPATLVQPVGSPLSLECTVEGTSNPNLYWYRQAAGRGLQLLFYSVGIGQISSEVPQNLSASRPQDRQFILSSKKLLLSDSGFYLCASSNRVYEKLFFGSGTQLSVL.

The chain joins TRBV6-1 to TRBJ1-5; TRBD1 might be the D (5 bases). V dropped 6 bases and J dropped 11 bases, with 14 bases sitting between them. Per the germline V gene, CDR1 is MNHNS and CDR2 is SASEGT. The CDR3 covers 12 residues. As DNA, the CDR3 is TGTGCCAGCAGCGGGGGAGTGAGGGCCCAGCATTTT. Residues: CASSGGVRAQHF.

The chain combines TRBV6-6 with TRBJ2-7, with D perhaps TRBD1 (5 bases). Between the trimmed V and J ends, which lost 0 bases and 7 bases, there was a span of 7 bases. CDR3 size: 12 residues. The germline V gene encodes CDR1 MNHNY and CDR2 SVGAGI (reference sequence). The CDR3 protein is CASSYSTAEQYF. The DNA of the CDR3 is TGTGCCAGCAGTTACTCGACAGCGGAGCAGTACTTC.

The table lists this clone with a few counts. The chain combines TRBV13 with TRBJ2-1; 8 bases are a match to TRBD1. CDR1 and CDR2 from the germline V gene are PRHDT and FYEKMQ (reference sequence). Trimming at V came to 8 bases and at J to 9 bases, leaving 6 bases not matched to a gene. The CDR3 runs 12 residues. The CDR3 is CASGQGAGEQFF. DNA of the CDR3: TGTGCCAGCGGACAGGGAGCAGGTGAGCAGTTCTTC.